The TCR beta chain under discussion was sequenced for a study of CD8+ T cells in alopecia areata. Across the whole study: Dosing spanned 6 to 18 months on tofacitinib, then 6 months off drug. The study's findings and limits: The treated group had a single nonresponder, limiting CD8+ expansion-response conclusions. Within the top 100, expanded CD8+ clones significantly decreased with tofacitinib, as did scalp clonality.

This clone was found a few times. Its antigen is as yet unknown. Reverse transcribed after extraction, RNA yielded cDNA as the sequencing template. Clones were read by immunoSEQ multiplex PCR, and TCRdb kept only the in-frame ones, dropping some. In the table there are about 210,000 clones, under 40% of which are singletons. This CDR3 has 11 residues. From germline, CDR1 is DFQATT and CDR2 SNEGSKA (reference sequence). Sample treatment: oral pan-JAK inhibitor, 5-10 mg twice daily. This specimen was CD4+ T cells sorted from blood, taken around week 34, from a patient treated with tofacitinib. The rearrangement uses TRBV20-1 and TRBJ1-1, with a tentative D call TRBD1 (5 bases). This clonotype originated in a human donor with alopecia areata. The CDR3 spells CTGTENTEAFF. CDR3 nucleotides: TGCACCGGGACGGAGAACACTGAAGCTTTCTTT.